Each of the 27 T cell receptor beta chains below was sequenced from the same sample in a study of T-cell memory formation after mild COVID-19. TCRdb re-derived calls from the 5' RACE reads in MiXCR, one entry per CDR3 protein. The table shows 150,000 or so distinct CDR3 sequences, with around 25% occurring only once. The sequencing sample was made of PBMCs or a T cell subset sorted from them (not recorded which). These receptors came from an adult woman who had mild COVID-19 (a few samples of this study predate the infection). Cell type and time point are not known.

This rearrangement joins TRBV5-4 to TRBJ2-3, with a tentative D call TRBD2 (5 bases). The CDR3 covers 13 residues. Germline CDR1 is SGHNT and CDR2 is YYREEE (reference sequence). V lost 7 bases and J 0 bases, leaving 9 bases between the germline ends. This CDR3 reads CASCWTSTDTQYF. The CDR3 DNA sequence: TGTGCCAGCTGTTGGACTAGCACAGATACGCAGTATTTT.

The gene calls are TRBV7-6 and TRBJ2-1, with D maybe TRBD2 (7 bases). The CDR3 loop spans 13 amino acids. V lost 5 bases to trimming and J lost 7 bases, with 12 bases between them. Germline CDR1 reads SGHVS; CDR2 reads FNYEAQ. The CDR3 loop is CASSMGGRNEQFF. CDR3 DNA sequence: TGTGCCAGCAGCATGGGGGGGCGGAATGAGCAGTTCTTC.

The chain employs TRBV12-3 or TRBV12-4 and TRBJ1-2; the D is unclear. V was clipped by 2 bases and J by 8 bases, with 18 bases between them. CDR3 length equals 15 residues. This chain's CDR3 is CASSLPGEGTRGYTF. The DNA for the CDR3 is TGTGCCAGCAGTTTACCCGGAGAGGGAACGAGGGGCTACACCTTC.

J is TRBJ2-7 and V is TRBV27, with 7 nucleotides matching TRBD2. Germline-derived CDR1 and CDR2 are MNHEY and SMNVEV (reference sequence). J lost 1 base, V lost 5 bases, and 5 bases had no gene match. The CDR3 consists of 14 residues. The CDR3 spells CASSNGEGSYEQYF. The CDR3 DNA follows: TGTGCCAGCAGTAACGGGGAGGGGTCCTACGAGCAGTACTTC.

The chain has TRBV9 and TRBJ2-7; D might be TRBD1 (6 bases). The V gene's germline CDR1 is SGDLS and CDR2 YYNGEE. Trimming shortened V by 4 bases and J by 4 bases, and 18 bases separated the two germline ends. The CDR3 runs 15 residues. The CDR3 spells CASSPTGSLRYEQYF. The CDR3 DNA is TGTGCCAGCAGCCCAACAGGGAGTTTGCGATACGAGCAGTACTTC.

This chain links TRBV11-2 with TRBJ1-1; 7 bases align to TRBD1. CDR3 size: 12 residues. The V and J ends lost 8 bases and 7 bases, in that order; junction bases with no gene match: 7. Germline V gene lookup returns CDR1 SGHAT and CDR2 FQNNGV. CDR3 nucleotide sequence: TGTGCCAGCTGCCAGACAGGGATTGAAGCTTTCTTT. This translates into CASCQTGIEAFF.

This clonotype appeared a few times. The V gene is TRBV4-2, the J gene TRBJ1-2; D gene unclear. Germline CDR1 is LGHNA and CDR2 is YNFKEQ. V was shortened by 0 bases and J by 13 bases, with 15 bases between the two germline ends. There are 13 residues in the CDR3. CDR3 DNA sequence: TGTGCCAGCAGCCAAGATAGGAACATCCTCTCCACCTTC. Translation gives CASSQDRNILSTF.

The J gene is TRBJ2-3, the V gene TRBV29-1; D is unclear. The CDR3 loop spans 16 amino acids. V lost 2 bases to trimming and J lost 3 bases, with 18 bases between them. Per germline, CDR1 SQVTM and CDR2 ANQGSEA. CDR3 residues: CSVENWTSSQTDTQYF. DNA of the CDR3: TGCAGCGTTGAAAATTGGACCTCGAGCCAAACAGATACGCAGTATTTT.

Points on this clonotype: One junction end disagrees with the germline gene, perhaps due to a read error. This chain joins TRBV5-6 and TRBJ2-7; D ambiguous. The CDR3 contains 12 residues. The germline gives CDR1 SGHDT, CDR2 YYEEEE. DNA of the CDR3: TGTGGCAGCAGCTTGCAAGGGAACGAGCAGTACTTC. It yields the protein CGSSLQGNEQYF.

The chain joins TRBV6-6 to TRBJ1-4; D might be TRBD1 (5 bases). CDR3 length: 15 residues. Germline V gene data show CDR1 as MNHNY and CDR2 as SVGAGI (reference sequence). The germline V and J ends were trimmed by 8 bases and 2 bases, with 15 bases remaining between them. The CDR3 loop is CASSGIRVTNEKLFF. DNA for the CDR3: TGTGCCAGCTCGGGAATCAGGGTTACTAATGAAAAACTGTTTTTT.

This CDR3 reads CASTRDSTYNEQFF. CDR3 coding DNA: TGTGCCAGCACGAGGGACAGTACCTACAATGAGCAGTTCTTC. The chain is built from TRBV6-6 and TRBJ2-1; 7 bases line up with TRBD1. This CDR3 spans 14 amino acids. Trimming took 7 bases from V and 2 from J; bases not matched to a gene: 5. Germline V gene lookup returns CDR1 MNHNY and CDR2 SVGAGI (reference sequence).

The sample holds a few counts of this clonotype. The rearrangement joins TRBV7-2 to TRBJ2-2; D is unresolved. Germline V lookup: CDR1 SGHTA, CDR2 FQGNSA. The CDR3 loop spans 16 amino acids. V was pared by 1 base and J by 5 bases, with 14 bases between. The DNA of the CDR3 is TGTGCCAGCAGCTTAGAGCAAATAGTCGGTACCGGGGAGCTGTTTTTT. The encoded protein is CASSLEQIVGTGELFF.

This chain uses TRBV6-5 with TRBJ1-2; TRBD1 is a possible D gene (5 bases). Germline loops: CDR1 MNHEY, CDR2 SVGAGI. V lost 0 bases and J lost 3, with 11 bases in between. The CDR3 covers 15 residues. CDR3 protein: CASSYSLGVDYGYTF. In nucleotides, the CDR3 is TGTGCCAGCAGTTACTCGTTAGGGGTGGACTATGGCTACACCTTC.

This rearrangement joins TRBV6-1 to TRBJ2-7; TRBD2 might be the D (6 bases). The CDR3 extends over 13 amino acids. Trimming stripped 6 bases from V and 3 bases from J, with 12 bases between. Germline CDR1 and CDR2: MNHNS and SASEGT. The CDR3: CASREGGFYEQYF. CDR3 nucleotides: TGTGCCAGCAGGGAGGGAGGATTCTACGAGCAGTACTTC.

V usage is TRBV6-5 and J usage is TRBJ1-2, with a weak D call TRBD1 (6 bases). Germline V gives CDR1 MNHEY, CDR2 SVGAGI. Trimming cost V 0 bases and J 3 bases, with 8 bases left between them. This CDR3 is 14 amino acids long. CDR3 bases: TGTGCCAGCAGTTACTCCCGGACAGACTATGGCTACACCTTC. Translating it yields CASSYSRTDYGYTF.

This chain connects TRBV27 to TRBJ2-7; D gene ambiguous. Germline V gene data show CDR1 as MNHEY and CDR2 as SMNVEV (reference sequence). V was clipped by 6 bases and J by 0 bases, with 9 bases between them. CDR3 length equals 13 residues. Here the CDR3 reads CASRHISSYEQYF. DNA of the CDR3: TGTGCCAGCAGGCATATTAGCTCCTACGAGCAGTACTTC.

This clonotype was found a few times. CDR3 sequence reads: CATSDGNQPQHF. CDR3 coding DNA: TGTGCCACCAGTGACGGGAATCAGCCCCAGCATTTT. The chain couples TRBV24-1 to TRBJ1-5; D not resolved. Germline V gives CDR1 KGHDR, CDR2 SFDVKD. The CDR3 is 12 amino acids. V lost 4 bases and J 4 bases, leaving 4 bases between the germline ends.

V gene TRBV20-1 combines with J gene TRBJ2-1; 8 nucleotides agree with TRBD2. The CDR3 loop spans 17 amino acids. The J segment lost 3 bases and the V segment lost 0 bases, leaving 10 bases of the junction unmatched. From germline, CDR1 is DFQATT and CDR2 SNEGSKA (reference sequence). The CDR3 bases are TGCAGTGCTAGAGATCGAAAAGCGGGGGCTCTCTACAATGAGCAGTTCTTC. Translated, it gives CSARDRKAGALYNEQFF.

The chain's CDR3 is CSATGTTDYQPQHF. CDR3 bases: TGCAGTGCTACAGGGACGACGGACTATCAGCCCCAGCATTTT. The V call is TRBV20-1, the J call TRBJ1-5, with D perhaps TRBD1 (5 bases). The CDR3 is 14 amino acids. CDR1 is DFQATT, CDR2 SNEGSKA, per germline (reference sequence). V was clipped by 4 bases and J by 5 bases, with 15 bases between them.

This clonotype was observed at least ten times. The rearrangement joins TRBV7-9 to TRBJ2-1, with D possibly matching TRBD2 (6 bases). Germline-derived CDR1 and CDR2 are SEHNR and FQNEAQ (reference sequence). The CDR3 runs to 16 residues. V lost 4 bases to trimming and J lost 0 bases, with 13 bases between them. This CDR3 reads CASSSRDGSSYNEQFF. For the CDR3, the DNA is TGTGCCAGCAGCTCTCGGGACGGGAGCTCCTACAATGAGCAGTTCTTC.

This chain connects TRBV6-1 to TRBJ2-5; 14 bases match TRBD2. The junction had 11 bases not matched to a gene; V was cut back by 5 bases and J by 6 bases. This CDR3 has 17 residues. Per the germline V gene, CDR1 is MNHNS and CDR2 is SASEGT. CDR3 amino acids: CASSTSSRTSGRQTQYF. The CDR3 bases are TGTGCCAGCAGTACATCCTCTAGGACTAGCGGGAGGCAGACCCAGTACTTC.

The V and J genes are TRBV9 and TRBJ2-7; 8 nucleotides agree with TRBD2. The V gene end was trimmed by 3 bases and the J gene end by 2 bases; junction bases not matched to a gene: 4. The CDR3 has 14 amino acids. Germline assignment: CDR1 SGDLS and CDR2 YYNGEE. This CDR3 is CASSELADPYEQYF. The CDR3 DNA reads TGTGCCAGCAGCGAACTAGCGGACCCCTACGAGCAGTACTTC.

V usage is TRBV19 and J usage is TRBJ2-6, with 9 bases fitting TRBD1. J lost 0 bases, V lost 3 bases, and 12 bases had no gene match. The CDR3 sequence is 20 residues long. CDR1 is LNHDA and CDR2 is SQIVND in the germline V gene (reference sequence). The CDR3, as DNA: TGTGCCAGTAGTATGGATTTGGACAGGGGATCCATCTCTGGGGCCAACGTCCTGACTTTC. This encodes CASSMDLDRGSISGANVLTF.

This rearrangement joins TRBV6-5 to TRBJ2-7; 7 bases line up with TRBD2. V dropped 4 bases and J dropped 4; count of bases not matched to a gene: 7. The CDR3 spans 14 residues. In germline, CDR1 is MNHEY, CDR2 SVGAGI. The CDR3 reads CASSWRGTGYEQYF. The CDR3 coding sequence is TGTGCCAGCAGTTGGCGGGGGACGGGGTACGAGCAGTACTTC.

This clonotype was counted a few times. The V and J genes are TRBV10-3 and TRBJ1-1, with a tentative D call TRBD1 (5 bases). This CDR3 spans 14 amino acids. The ends were cut back, 6 bases at V and 0 bases at J, with 11 bases in the middle. The V gene's germline CDR1 is ENHRY and CDR2 SYGVKD. The CDR3 is CAIRIGAMNTEAFF. The CDR3 region has the DNA TGTGCCATCAGGATCGGGGCTATGAACACTGAAGCTTTCTTT.

This clonotype has a handful of counts. The chain joins TRBV20-1 to TRBJ1-1, with D possibly matching TRBD1 (6 bases). V shed 4 bases and J shed 5 bases, with 23 bases lying between them. The CDR3 contains 16 residues. The germline V gene encodes CDR1 DFQATT and CDR2 SNEGSKA (reference sequence). The CDR3: CSATSDRLISGTEAFF. The CDR3 DNA follows: TGCAGTGCTACCTCCGACAGGTTGATATCGGGTACTGAAGCTTTCTTT.

This clonotype was counted a few times. V gene TRBV30 combines with J gene TRBJ2-4; 7 positions match TRBD2. V shed 5 bases and J 4 bases; nucleotides not matched to a gene: 8. Germline CDR1 reads GTSNPN; CDR2 reads SVGIG (reference sequence). The CDR3 is 14 amino acids. The CDR3 sequence: CAWESQGGKNIQYF. Here the CDR3 DNA reads TGTGCCTGGGAGTCGCAGGGAGGGAAAAACATTCAGTACTTC.